These 13 T cell receptor beta chains came from one sample sequenced in a study of spatial heterogeneity in lung cancer. Time point reported: sample taken at primary tumor resection. No cell sorting; template was whole RNA from tumor, lung tissue or PBMC. TCRdb passed the 5' RACE reads through MiXCR, listing each CDR3 protein once. The table records 90,000 or so distinct CDR3 sequences, roughly 10% of them present only once. The starting material was PBMCs, obtained at surgery. The origin of the receptors is a male donor with early-stage non-small cell lung cancer.

This clonotype came up many times. The chain combines TRBV20-1 with TRBJ2-7; 7 bases are shared with TRBD1. CDR1 is DFQATT, CDR2 SNEGSKA, per germline (reference sequence). The trim removed 7 bases at V and 1 base at J, leaving 4 bases unmatched. The length of the CDR3 is 12 residues. The CDR3 reads CSVGQASYEQYF. The CDR3, as DNA: TGCAGTGTCGGACAGGCGTCCTACGAGCAGTACTTC.

V gene TRBV25-1 combines with J gene TRBJ2-7; D is undetermined. The germline gives CDR1 MGHDK, CDR2 SYGVNS. The CDR3 is made up of 11 amino acids. With 4 bases removed from V and 7 bases from J, the gap between germline ends came to 8 bases. CDR3 in amino acids: CASSVLGEQYF. DNA for the CDR3: TGTGCCAGCAGTGTATTGGGGGAGCAGTACTTC.

This clonotype was found many times. The chain carries TRBV18 and TRBJ1-5; 7 bases are a match to TRBD1. This CDR3 has 14 residues. Trimming took 6 bases from V and 4 from J; bases not matched to a gene: 6. CDR1 is KGHSH and CDR2 is LQKENI in the germline V gene. The CDR3 DNA is TGTGCCAGCTCCGGCGACAGGGTAAATCAGCCCCAGCATTTT. Protein sequence: CASSGDRVNQPQHF. Full variable domain (rest looked up from reference TRBV18 and TRBJ1-5): NAGVMQNPRHLVRRRGQEARLRCSPMKGHSHVYWYRQLPEEGLKFMVYLQKENIIDESGMPKERFSAEFPKEGPSILRIQQVVRGDSAAYFCASSGDRVNQPQHFGDGTRLSIL.

This clonotype was detected only a few times. This chain joins TRBV6-5 and TRBJ1-2, with 9 bases lining up with TRBD1. The germline CDR1 and CDR2 sequences are MNHEY and SVGAGI. The CDR3 runs 15 residues. J gave up 6 bases and V 3 bases, and 8 bases lay outside the gene matches. Written as DNA, the CDR3 is TGTGCCAGCAGTTATCTTCGACAGGGGGTGAATGGCTACACCTTC. As protein: CASSYLRQGVNGYTF.

At least ten counts were recorded for this clonotype. The gene calls are TRBV29-1 and TRBJ2-1; 9 positions match TRBD2. The CDR3 length is 12 residues. The V gene end was trimmed by 8 bases and the J gene end by 10 bases; junction bases not matched to a gene: 9. Germline V gene sequence: CDR1 SQVTM, CDR2 ANQGSEA. In DNA form, the CDR3 reads TGCAGCACATACCTTCTAGCGGGGGAGCAGTTCTTC. Amino acids: CSTYLLAGEQFF.

This clonotype has at least ten counts. This chain joins TRBV9 and TRBJ2-2, with D unclear. CDR1 SGDLS and CDR2 YYNGEE come from the germline V gene. The V end was cut by 0 bases, the J end by 1 base, with 13 bases between. The CDR3 loop spans 17 amino acids. In DNA, the CDR3 is TGTGCCAGCAGCGTAGCTACCCACCCAGGGAACACCGGGGAGCTGTTTTTT. This codes for CASSVATHPGNTGELFF.

Ten or more counts support this clonotype. The genes are TRBV20-1 and TRBJ2-3, with 10 bases identical to TRBD2. Germline V lookup: CDR1 DFQATT, CDR2 SNEGSKA (reference sequence). J gave up 6 bases and V 6 bases, and 9 bases lay outside the gene matches. This CDR3 has 14 amino acids. The DNA for the CDR3 is TGCAGTGCGGTACCGGGACTAGCGTCCGATACGCAGTATTTT. It codes for CSAVPGLASDTQYF.

This clonotype was counted only a few times. This sequence joins TRBV29-1 and TRBJ2-3; perhaps D is TRBD1 or TRBD2 (6 bases each). The CDR3 totals 10 residues. V was shortened by 7 bases and J by 6 bases, with 8 bases between the two germline ends. The germline CDR1 and CDR2 sequences are SQVTM and ANQGSEA. The CDR3 loop is CSGGGDTQYF. As DNA, the CDR3 is TGCAGCGGAGGGGGGGATACGCAGTATTTT.

This clonotype was seen ten or more times. The V call is TRBV20-1, the J call TRBJ2-1; 7 nucleotides match TRBD1. This CDR3 is 14 amino acids long. V gave up 3 bases and J gave up 8 bases; unmatched junction bases: 10. Germline CDR1 is DFQATT and CDR2 is SNEGSKA (reference sequence). CDR3 nucleotide sequence: TGCAGTGCTAGTCGATTAGGGGGCCGGGATGAGCAGTTCTTC. It codes for CSASRLGGRDEQFF.

This clonotype was counted between two and nine times. The chain recombines TRBV28 with TRBJ2-7; TRBD1 aligns across 9 bases. V dropped 3 bases and J dropped 6; count of bases not matched to a gene: 9. CDR1 is MDHEN and CDR2 is SYDVKM in the germline V gene. This CDR3 contains 15 residues. In DNA form, the CDR3 reads TGTGCCAGCAGTTTTGGGGGGACAGGGACTGCCGAGCAGTACTTC. The encoded protein is CASSFGGTGTAEQYF.

V gene TRBV9 combines with J gene TRBJ2-3; TRBD2 agrees at 9 bases. Germline lookup yields CDR1 SGDLS and CDR2 YYNGEE. The CDR3 runs to 17 residues. V shed 3 bases, J shed 0 bases, and the junction held 8 bases outside the gene matches. CDR3 in DNA: TGTGCCAGCAGCGCTGGGCAGGGACTAGCTAGCACAGATACGCAGTATTTT. Residues: CASSAGQGLASTDTQYF. The entire variable domain, with the rest obtained from reference TRBV9 and TRBJ2-3, is as follows: DSGVTQTPKHLITATGQRVTLRCSPRSGDLSVYWYQQSLDQGLQFLIQYYNGEERAKGNILERFSAQQFPDLHSELNLSSLELGDSALYFCASSAGQGLASTDTQYFGPGTRLTVL.

This clonotype occurred once. The CDR3 reads CASTPMIASYNEQFF. The CDR3 DNA follows: TGTGCCAGCACCCCGATGATAGCCTCCTACAATGAGCAGTTCTTC. The chain employs TRBV7-2 and TRBJ2-1; no firm D call. The CDR3 covers 15 residues. CDR1 is SGHTA, CDR2 FQGNSA, per germline. Trimming removed 7 bases at V and 0 bases at J, with 13 bases between.

The chain employs TRBV19 and TRBJ1-5; D may be TRBD1 (5 bases). The CDR3 is 15 amino acids. From germline, CDR1 is LNHDA and CDR2 SQIVND (reference sequence). V lost 3 bases and J 6 bases, leaving 15 bases between the germline ends. The CDR3 coding sequence is TGTGCCAGTAGTATGTGGAGGGAAAGGGGTCAGCCCCAGCATTTT. It encodes CASSMWRERGQPQHF.